Reported below is one TCR beta chain. The data belong to a study of blood T cell repertoires in COVID-19. As for the study in general: Spain, Italy and the United States supplied samples that represented acute and convalescent COVID-19. In each case, the material was cDNA or gDNA derived from T cells, B-cell-depleted T cells, or PBMCs.

In the source study's methods: Amplification of reference gene primers was used by the study to estimate nucleated cell counts. The table came from immunoSEQ multiplex PCR; TCRdb's copy has only in-frame clones and leaves some out. For V, J and clone size, that table is used; D and trimming come from the DNA. The sample shows 160,000 or so clones, 70% to 90% of them seen only once. In germline, CDR1 is SGHTA, CDR2 FQGNSA. Trimming removed 2 bases at V and 1 base at J, with 15 bases between. This CDR3 spans 17 amino acids. The rearrangement uses TRBV7-2 and TRBJ1-5, with D possibly being TRBD1 (6 bases). The receptor comes from a man in his forties with acute or convalescent COVID-19. The source material was peripheral blood. CDR3 sequence reads: CASSLYTGRWSNQPQHF. In DNA form, the CDR3 reads TGTGCCAGCAGCTTATATACAGGGAGATGGAGCAATCAGCCCCAGCATTTT.